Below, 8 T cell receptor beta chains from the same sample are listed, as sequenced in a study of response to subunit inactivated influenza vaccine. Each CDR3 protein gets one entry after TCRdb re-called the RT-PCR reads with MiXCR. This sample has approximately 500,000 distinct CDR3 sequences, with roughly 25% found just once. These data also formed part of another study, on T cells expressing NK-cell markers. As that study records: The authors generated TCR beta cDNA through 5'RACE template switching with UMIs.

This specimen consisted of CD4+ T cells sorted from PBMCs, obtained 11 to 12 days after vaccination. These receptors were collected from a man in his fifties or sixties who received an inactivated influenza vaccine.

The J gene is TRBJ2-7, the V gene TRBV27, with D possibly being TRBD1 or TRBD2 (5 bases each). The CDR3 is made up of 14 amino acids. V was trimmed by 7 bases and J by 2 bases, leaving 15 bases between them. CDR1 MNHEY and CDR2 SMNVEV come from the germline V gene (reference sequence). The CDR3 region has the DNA TGTGCCAGCACCTCTGGGGGTCCCACCTACGAGCAGTACTTC. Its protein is CASTSGGPTYEQYF.

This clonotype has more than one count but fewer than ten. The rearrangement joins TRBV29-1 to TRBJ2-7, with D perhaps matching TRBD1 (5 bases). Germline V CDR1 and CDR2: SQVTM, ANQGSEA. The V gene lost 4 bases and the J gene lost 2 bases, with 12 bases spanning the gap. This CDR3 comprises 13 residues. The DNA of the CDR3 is TGCAGCGTTGCTAAGGGGTATACCTACGAGCAGTACTTC. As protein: CSVAKGYTYEQYF.

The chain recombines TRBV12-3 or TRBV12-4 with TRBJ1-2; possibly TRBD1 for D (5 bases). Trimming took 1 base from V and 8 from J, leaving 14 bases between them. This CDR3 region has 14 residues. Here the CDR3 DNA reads TGTGCCAGCAGTTTAGTAGTGGGACTGGGAGGCTACACCTTC. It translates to CASSLVVGLGGYTF.

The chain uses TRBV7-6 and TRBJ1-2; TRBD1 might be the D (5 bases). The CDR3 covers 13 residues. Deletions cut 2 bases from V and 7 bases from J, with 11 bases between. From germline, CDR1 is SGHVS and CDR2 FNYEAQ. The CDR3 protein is CASSLWSGGGYTF. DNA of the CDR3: TGTGCCAGCAGCTTATGGTCGGGGGGTGGCTACACCTTC.

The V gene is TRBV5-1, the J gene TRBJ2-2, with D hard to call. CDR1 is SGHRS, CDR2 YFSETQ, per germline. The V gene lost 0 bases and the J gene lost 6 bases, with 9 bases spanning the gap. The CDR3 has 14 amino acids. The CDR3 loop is CASSLDGKPGELFF. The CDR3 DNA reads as TGCGCCAGCAGCTTGGATGGTAAACCCGGGGAGCTGTTTTTT.

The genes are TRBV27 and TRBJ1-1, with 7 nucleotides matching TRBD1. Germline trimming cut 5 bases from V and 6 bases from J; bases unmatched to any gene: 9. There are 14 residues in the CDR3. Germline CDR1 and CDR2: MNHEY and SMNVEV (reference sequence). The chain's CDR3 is CASSPHTGVSEAFF. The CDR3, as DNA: TGTGCCAGCAGTCCCCACACAGGGGTCTCTGAAGCTTTCTTT.

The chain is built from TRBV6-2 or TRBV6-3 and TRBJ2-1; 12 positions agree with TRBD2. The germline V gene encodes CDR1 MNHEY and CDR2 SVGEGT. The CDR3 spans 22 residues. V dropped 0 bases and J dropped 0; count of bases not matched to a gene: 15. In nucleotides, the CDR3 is TGTGCCAGCAGTTACTCTCGCCTTTTACTAGCGGGGGGCTTAAGCTCCTACAATGAGCAGTTCTTC. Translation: CASSYSRLLLAGGLSSYNEQFF.

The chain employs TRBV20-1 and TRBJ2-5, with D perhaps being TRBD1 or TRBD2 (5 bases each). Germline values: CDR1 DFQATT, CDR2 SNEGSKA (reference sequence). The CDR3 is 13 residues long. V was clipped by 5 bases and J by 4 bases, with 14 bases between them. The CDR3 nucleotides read TGCAGTGCTCACGGGGCAAGGGGAGAGACCCAGTACTTC. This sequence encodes CSAHGARGETQYF.